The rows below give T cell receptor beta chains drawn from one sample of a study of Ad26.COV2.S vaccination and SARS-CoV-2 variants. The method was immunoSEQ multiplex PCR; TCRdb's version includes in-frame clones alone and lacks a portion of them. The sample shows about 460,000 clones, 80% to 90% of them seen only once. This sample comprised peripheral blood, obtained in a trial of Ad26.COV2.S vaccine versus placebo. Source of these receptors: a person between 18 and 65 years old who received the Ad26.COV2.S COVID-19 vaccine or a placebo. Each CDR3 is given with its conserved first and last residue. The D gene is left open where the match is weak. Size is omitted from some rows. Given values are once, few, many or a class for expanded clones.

CDR3 DNA: TGCAGCGTTGTGGGACAGGCAGCTAACTATGGCTACACCTTC
CDR3 protein: CSVVGQAANYGYTF
J gene: TRBJ1-2
clone size: once
V gene: TRBV29-1
D gene: TRBD1

CDR3 DNA: TGTGCCTGGAGTTCGCCAGGGGGCGCGAACTATGGCTACACCTTC
CDR3 protein: CAWSSPGGANYGYTF
J gene: TRBJ1-2
clone size: .
V gene: TRBV30
D gene: TRBD1

CDR3 DNA: TGTGCCAGCTCGCCCCAGGTGAGCTCCTACAATGAGCAGTTCTTC
CDR3 protein: CASSPQVSSYNEQFF
J gene: TRBJ2-1
clone size: .
V gene: TRBV18
D gene: .

CDR3 DNA: TGTGCCAGCAGTTACTTGGAGCTCTACTCCTACGAGCAGTACTTC
CDR3 protein: CASSYLELYSYEQYF
J gene: TRBJ2-7
clone size: .
V gene: TRBV6-6
D gene: .

CDR3 DNA: TGTGCCAGCAGTCCTACCGGGACAGCAAGGAGCTCTGGAAACACCATATATTTT
CDR3 protein: CASSPTGTARSSGNTIYF
J gene: TRBJ1-3
clone size: .
V gene: TRBV28
D gene: TRBD1

CDR3 DNA: TGCGCCAGCAGTCCCGGAGGGAGTCAGCCCCAGCATTTT
CDR3 protein: CASSPGGSQPQHF
J gene: TRBJ1-5
clone size: .
V gene: TRBV10-1
D gene: .

CDR3 DNA: TGTGCCAGCAGGAGACTCAGCGGGAGGGCCCACAATGAGCAGTTCTTC
CDR3 protein: CASRRLSGRAHNEQFF
J gene: TRBJ2-1
clone size: .
V gene: TRBV9
D gene: TRBD2

CDR3 DNA: TGTGCCAGCACCGGTCAGGGGAGGAGCGGGGAGCTGTTTTTT
CDR3 protein: CASTGQGRSGELFF
J gene: TRBJ2-2
clone size: .
V gene: TRBV7-6
D gene: .

CDR3 DNA: TGCGCCACCGACGGACTAGCGGGAGTAGGCAACGAGCAGTACTTC
CDR3 protein: CATDGLAGVGNEQYF
J gene: TRBJ2-7
clone size: .
V gene: TRBV10-1
D gene: TRBD2

CDR3 DNA: TGCGCCAGCAGCCCCCATGGCTACACCTTC
CDR3 protein: CASSPHGYTF
J gene: TRBJ1-2
clone size: .
V gene: TRBV5-1
D gene: .

CDR3 DNA: TGTGCCAGCAGTGAGGACAGGGGGCCCCACGAGCAGTACTTC
CDR3 protein: CASSEDRGPHEQYF
J gene: TRBJ2-7
clone size: .
V gene: TRBV2
D gene: TRBD1

CDR3 DNA: TGTGCCAGCAGCTTAGCGACGGGACAGTACTATGGCTACACCTTC
CDR3 protein: CASSLATGQYYGYTF
J gene: TRBJ1-2
clone size: .
V gene: TRBV7-2
D gene: TRBD1

CDR3 DNA: TGTGCCAGCAGCTTAATCCGTAGCGGGAGAGGAACCGGGGAGCTGTTTTTT
CDR3 protein: CASSLIRSGRGTGELFF
J gene: TRBJ2-2
clone size: once
V gene: TRBV11-2
D gene: TRBD2

CDR3 DNA: TGTGCCTCGGGAGTAGCGGGGACCTCCTACGAGCAGTACTTC
CDR3 protein: CASGVAGTSYEQYF
J gene: TRBJ2-7
clone size: .
V gene: TRBV7-2
D gene: TRBD2

CDR3 DNA: TGTGCCAGCAGCCGTTCGACTAGCGGGAGCACAGATACGCAGTATTTT
CDR3 protein: CASSRSTSGSTDTQYF
J gene: TRBJ2-3
clone size: .
V gene: TRBV7-9
D gene: TRBD2

CDR3 DNA: TGTGCCAGTAACTTCGGGGGTGGAGGAAACACCATATATTTT
CDR3 protein: CASNFGGGGNTIYF
J gene: TRBJ1-3
clone size: few
V gene: TRBV13
D gene: .

CDR3 DNA: TGTGCCAGCAGCCTAGCCTACTCCTACAATGAGCAGTTCTTC
CDR3 protein: CASSLAYSYNEQFF
J gene: TRBJ2-1
clone size: .
V gene: TRBV4-2
D gene: .

CDR3 DNA: TGTGCCAGCAGTTTTTCGGTGGCCCAGTACTTC
CDR3 protein: CASSFSVAQYF
J gene: TRBJ2-5
clone size: .
V gene: TRBV28
D gene: .

CDR3 DNA: TGTGCCAGCAGTGTCAGTAAAGAGACCCAGTACTTC
CDR3 protein: CASSVSKETQYF
J gene: TRBJ2-5
clone size: .
V gene: TRBV7-9
D gene: .

CDR3 DNA: TGTGCCAGCTCACCAAACAGGGGACGGGATCAGCCCCAGCATTTT
CDR3 protein: CASSPNRGRDQPQHF
J gene: TRBJ1-5
clone size: .
V gene: TRBV18
D gene: TRBD1

CDR3 DNA: TGTGCCAGCAGCCGGGGAGAGGGGCTGGGTCGTGGCTACACCTTC
CDR3 protein: CASSRGEGLGRGYTF
J gene: TRBJ1-2
clone size: .
V gene: TRBV7-9
D gene: .

CDR3 DNA: TGTGCCAGCAGTTTCGACAGGCCCTCCTTC
CDR3 protein: CASSFDRPSF
J gene: TRBJ1-2
clone size: .
V gene: TRBV6-6
D gene: .

CDR3 DNA: TGTGCCACCAGTGATTTAGGCCAGGACAGACAAGAGACCCAGTACTTC
CDR3 protein: CATSDLGQDRQETQYF
J gene: TRBJ2-5
clone size: .
V gene: TRBV24-1
D gene: .

CDR3 DNA: TGTGCCAGCAGCCAAGATTGGGCGACTAGCGGGAGTGGGTACAATGAGCAGTTCTTC
CDR3 protein: CASSQDWATSGSGYNEQFF
J gene: TRBJ2-1
clone size: once
V gene: TRBV14
D gene: TRBD2

CDR3 DNA: TGTGCCAGCAGTGGCCCGGGACTAGCAGCAACCTACGAGCAGTACTTC
CDR3 protein: CASSGPGLAATYEQYF
J gene: TRBJ2-7
clone size: few
V gene: TRBV25-1
D gene: TRBD2

CDR3 DNA: TGTGCCAGCAGTTCACAGGGGGCGACCTACAATGAGCAGTTCTTC
CDR3 protein: CASSSQGATYNEQFF
J gene: TRBJ2-1
clone size: .
V gene: TRBV2
D gene: TRBD1

CDR3 DNA: TGTGCCAGCAGACCGAGGGGGGCATCCTCCTATGGCTACACCTTC
CDR3 protein: CASRPRGASSYGYTF
J gene: TRBJ1-2
clone size: few
V gene: TRBV27
D gene: .

CDR3 DNA: TGTGCCAGCAGCGCCCGGGGGCAGGGAGCAACTAATGAAAAACTGTTTTTT
CDR3 protein: CASSARGQGATNEKLFF
J gene: TRBJ1-4
clone size: .
V gene: TRBV7-9
D gene: .

CDR3 DNA: TGTGCCAGCAGCCAGACCCAGGAATCGAACACCATATATTTT
CDR3 protein: CASSQTQESNTIYF
J gene: TRBJ1-3
clone size: .
V gene: TRBV7-2
D gene: .

CDR3 DNA: TGTGCCAGCAGTTTGTCGACAGGGGGCGGCTACGAGCAGTACTTC
CDR3 protein: CASSLSTGGGYEQYF
J gene: TRBJ2-7
clone size: once
V gene: TRBV27
D gene: TRBD1

CDR3 DNA: TGTGCCAGCAGCCTAGCGGTCAATGAGCAGTTCTTC
CDR3 protein: CASSLAVNEQFF
J gene: TRBJ2-1
clone size: .
V gene: TRBV3-1/TRBV3-2
D gene: .

CDR3 DNA: TGTGCCAGCTCACCCTCCTCAGAGTCACCCCTCCACTTT
CDR3 protein: CASSPSSESPLHF
J gene: TRBJ1-6
clone size: .
V gene: TRBV18
D gene: .

CDR3 DNA: TGTGCCAGCAGTTACGGCCCCGAGCCAGGCTACGAGCAGTACTTC
CDR3 protein: CASSYGPEPGYEQYF
J gene: TRBJ2-7
clone size: .
V gene: TRBV27
D gene: .

CDR3 DNA: TGTGCCAGCTCACCCTGGACCCAGGTCGGAAACACCATATATTTT
CDR3 protein: CASSPWTQVGNTIYF
J gene: TRBJ1-3
clone size: .
V gene: TRBV18
D gene: .

CDR3 DNA: TGTGCCAGCAGCTTAACGGGGTTAGGTGGCTACACCTTC
CDR3 protein: CASSLTGLGGYTF
J gene: TRBJ1-2
clone size: once
V gene: TRBV7-3
D gene: .

CDR3 DNA: TGTGCCAGTAGTATAGTGGTCCGGGGGGCCACTGAAGCTTTCTTT
CDR3 protein: CASSIVVRGATEAFF
J gene: TRBJ1-1
clone size: once
V gene: TRBV19
D gene: .

CDR3 DNA: TGCGCCACCGGCAGGGTGAACACTGAAGCTTTCTTT
CDR3 protein: CATGRVNTEAFF
J gene: TRBJ1-1
clone size: .
V gene: TRBV5-1
D gene: .

CDR3 DNA: TGTGCCAGCAGCTTACAGGGGGCCGGCGAGCAGTACTTC
CDR3 protein: CASSLQGAGEQYF
J gene: TRBJ2-7
clone size: .
V gene: TRBV28
D gene: TRBD1